The rows below give T cell receptor beta chains drawn from one sample of a study. TCRdb re-called the RT-PCR reads through MiXCR, storing one row per CDR3 protein. The table lists about 680,000 distinct CDR3 sequences, approximately 15% of them singletons. Sequenced material: memory CD4+ T cells from blood. Receptors originate from a female donor in good health, serving as a healthy control. The CDR3 runs from the conserved cysteine through the conserved F or W.

J gene	V gene	CDR3 protein
TRBJ2-7	TRBV4-1	CASSHEDEYDEQYF
TRBJ2-1	TRBV20-1	CSAIPWINEQFF
TRBJ2-1	TRBV5-1	CASNRQGVDNEQFF
TRBJ2-7	TRBV6-5	CASSVGGQISNKQYF
TRBJ1-5	TRBV28	CASRTLAFGNQPQHF
TRBJ2-1	TRBV29-1	CSVAHYNEQFF
TRBJ2-3	TRBV27	CASSLSNWGLSHTNTQYF
TRBJ1-2	TRBV7-9	CASSGRDRGSKNGYTF
TRBJ2-7	TRBV18	CASSPVAGESHEQYF
TRBJ2-3	TRBV5-6	CASSLSGASDTQYF
TRBJ2-5	TRBV9	CASSRGVLEETQYF
TRBJ2-4	TRBV20-1	CSAARLAGVAKNIQYF
TRBJ2-5	TRBV18	CASSPSSGGETQYF
TRBJ2-7	TRBV7-2	CASSLTGGLIDEQYF